This T cell receptor beta chain came from a study of CD8 T cells in ankylosing spondylitis. This CDR3 contains 11 residues. Germline V lookup: CDR1 DFQATT, CDR2 SNEGSKA (reference sequence). Concerning this clonotype itself: One junction end disagrees with the germline gene, perhaps due to a read error.

The authors made TCR beta libraries by quantitative 5'-RACE with molecular barcodes. TCRdb re-called the 5' RACE reads through MiXCR, storing one row per CDR3 protein. The sample records approximately 190,000 distinct CDR3 sequences, 10% to 15% being singletons. This sequence originates from a female donor with ankylosing spondylitis or in good health (not recorded which). The specimen sequenced was blood, either unsorted or a sorted T cell fraction (not recorded which). The rearrangement uses TRBV20-1 and TRBJ2-3; D is ambiguous. In DNA form, the CDR3 reads TGCATTGCTAGTCCCACAGATACGCAGTATTTT. As protein: CIASPTDTQYF.